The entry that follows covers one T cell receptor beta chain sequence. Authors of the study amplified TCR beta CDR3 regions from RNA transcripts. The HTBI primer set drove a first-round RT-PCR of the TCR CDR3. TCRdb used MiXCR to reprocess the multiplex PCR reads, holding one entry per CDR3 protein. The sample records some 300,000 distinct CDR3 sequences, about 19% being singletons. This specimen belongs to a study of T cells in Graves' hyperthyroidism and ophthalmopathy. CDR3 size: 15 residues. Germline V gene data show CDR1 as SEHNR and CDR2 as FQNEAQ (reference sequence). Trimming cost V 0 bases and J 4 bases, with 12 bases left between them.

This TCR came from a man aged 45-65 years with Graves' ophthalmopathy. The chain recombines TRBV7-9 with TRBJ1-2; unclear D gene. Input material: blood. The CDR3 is CASSLAGPNFYGYTF. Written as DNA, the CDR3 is TGTGCCAGCAGCTTAGCTGGGCCGAATTTCTATGGCTACACCTTC.